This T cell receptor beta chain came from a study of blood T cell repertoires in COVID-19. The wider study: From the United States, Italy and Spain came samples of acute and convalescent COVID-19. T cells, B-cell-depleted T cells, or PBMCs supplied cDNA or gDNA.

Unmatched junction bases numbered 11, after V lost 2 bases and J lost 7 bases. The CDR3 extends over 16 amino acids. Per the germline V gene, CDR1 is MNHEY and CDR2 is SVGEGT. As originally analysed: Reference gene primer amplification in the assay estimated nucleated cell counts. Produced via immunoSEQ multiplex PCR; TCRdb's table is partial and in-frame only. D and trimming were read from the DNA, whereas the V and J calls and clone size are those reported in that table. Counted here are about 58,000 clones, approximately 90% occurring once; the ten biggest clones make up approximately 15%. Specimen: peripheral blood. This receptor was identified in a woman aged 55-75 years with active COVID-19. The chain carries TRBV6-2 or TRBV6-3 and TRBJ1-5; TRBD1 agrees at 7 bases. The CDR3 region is CASSYKGGRPYQPQHF. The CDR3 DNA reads TGTGCCAGCAGTTACAAAGGGGGCAGGCCCTACCAGCCCCAGCATTTT.